These 30 T cell receptor beta chains share one sample of origin, sequenced in a study of T cell changes during pregnancy in multiple sclerosis. Clones were sequenced by immunoSEQ multiplex PCR, and TCRdb holds only the in-frame ones, with some missing. The sample holds 98,000 or so clones, about 94% seen once. The sequenced sample was peripheral blood, obtained after pregnancy. Receptor source: a female donor with multiple sclerosis, enrolled in a pregnancy study.

This rearrangement joins TRBV29-1 to TRBJ2-1; the match to TRBD1 covers 7 bases. With V trimmed by 6 bases and J by 2 bases, 19 bases remained unmatched. The CDR3 covers 18 residues. Germline CDR1 is SQVTM and CDR2 is ANQGSEA. The CDR3 spells CSVLGRDRGQGAYNEQFF. CDR3 sequence (DNA): TGCAGCGTCCTAGGCCGGGACAGAGGGCAGGGGGCCTACAATGAGCAGTTCTTC.

The chain carries TRBV6-5 and TRBJ1-2; possible D gene TRBD1, 5 bases. The CDR3 runs to 13 residues. From germline, CDR1 is MNHEY and CDR2 SVGAGI. With 5 bases removed from V and 7 bases from J, the gap between germline ends came to 14 bases. The CDR3, as DNA: TGTGCCAGCAGTGCCCGGATGGGGGGTGGCTACACCTTC. Residues: CASSARMGGGYTF.

This chain uses TRBV6-6 with TRBJ2-3, with D perhaps TRBD1 (5 bases). The CDR3 consists of 10 residues. CDR1 is MNHNY and CDR2 is SVGAGI in the germline V gene (reference sequence). Trimming took off 6 bases at V and 14 bases at J, with 12 bases between the two ends. CDR3 sequence: CASRSETAYF. CDR3 in DNA: TGTGCCAGCAGAAGCGAGACAGCGTATTTT.

This clone came up a few times. V usage is TRBV5-1 and J usage is TRBJ2-1; D perhaps matches TRBD2 (6 bases). V was trimmed by 4 bases and J by 6 bases, leaving 17 bases between them. The CDR3 sequence is 15 residues long. Germline lookup yields CDR1 SGHRS and CDR2 YFSETQ. CDR3 coding DNA: TGCGCCAGCAGCCCCACTAGCAGGATGGGCAATGAGCAGTTCTTC. Translation gives CASSPTSRMGNEQFF.

This clone turned up a few times. The chain links TRBV6-1 to TRBJ2-1; D is perhaps TRBD1 (6 bases). V gave up 5 bases and J gave up 1 base, with 12 bases separating them. Looked up from germline, CDR1 is MNHNS and CDR2 is SASEGT. This CDR3 contains 15 residues. The DNA for the CDR3 is TGTGCCAGCAGTCCAACAGGGCTATCCTACAATGAGCAGTTCTTC. It translates to CASSPTGLSYNEQFF.

The chain is built from TRBV7-2 and TRBJ2-7; 7 bases agree with TRBD2. The CDR3 consists of 13 residues. CDR1 is SGHTA and CDR2 is FQGNSA in the germline V gene. The ends lost 3 bases at V and 3 bases at J; junction bases unmatched: 2. The CDR3 DNA sequence: TGTGCCAGCAGCTTTGGCGGGAGCTACGAGCAGTACTTC. Protein: CASSFGGSYEQYF.

The rearrangement joins TRBV5-1 to TRBJ2-7; perhaps TRBD1 as D (6 bases). Trimming removed 0 bases at V and 5 bases at J, with 12 bases between. This CDR3 has 14 amino acids. Germline V gives CDR1 SGHRS, CDR2 YFSETQ. The CDR3 sequence: CASSLVTGINEQYF. The CDR3 DNA is TGCGCCAGCAGCTTGGTCACAGGGATAAACGAGCAGTACTTC.

This sequence joins TRBV7-9 and TRBJ1-1; tentative D call: TRBD1 (6 bases). This CDR3 is built from 18 residues. CDR1 and CDR2 (germline): SEHNR, FQNEAQ (reference sequence). V was cut by 5 bases and J by 0 bases, with 22 bases left in between. CDR3 sequence reads: CASSLGTQGPTMNTEAFF. The CDR3 bases are TGTGCCAGCAGCCTTGGAACACAGGGACCGACGATGAACACTGAAGCTTTCTTT.

The chain links TRBV7-9 to TRBJ2-2; 14 bases line up with TRBD2. The junction had 8 bases not matched to a gene; V was cut back by 5 bases and J by 0 bases. This CDR3 comprises 19 residues. Germline V gene data show CDR1 as SEHNR and CDR2 as FQNEAQ (reference sequence). The CDR3 DNA reads as TGTGCCAGCAGCCCCAGGACTAGCGGGAGGCAGGCGAACACCGGGGAGCTGTTTTTT. Translation gives CASSPRTSGRQANTGELFF.

This clone came up once. The chain couples TRBV19 to TRBJ2-7, with 11 positions matching TRBD2. Germline CDR1 reads LNHDA; CDR2 reads SQIVND (reference sequence). Losses at the gene ends were 6 bases for V and 2 bases for J; bases not matched to a gene: 3. This CDR3 region has 14 residues. CDR3: CASSLAGGPYEQYF. For the CDR3, the DNA is TGTGCCAGTAGCCTAGCGGGAGGACCCTACGAGCAGTACTTC.

J is TRBJ1-1 and V is TRBV5-4; D is ambiguous. This CDR3 has 14 amino acids. Trimming removed 6 bases at V and 1 base at J, with 13 bases between. Germline V gene lookup returns CDR1 SGHNT and CDR2 YYREEE (reference sequence). CDR3 sequence (DNA): TGTGCCAGCACCTTATCGAGCGGGAACACTGAAGCTTTCTTT. It codes for CASTLSSGNTEAFF.

This chain joins TRBV2 and TRBJ2-7; either TRBD1 or TRBD2 may supply D (9 bases each). The germline V and J ends were trimmed by 6 bases and 1 base, with 28 bases remaining between them. Germline V gene sequence: CDR1 SNHLY, CDR2 FYNNEI. The CDR3 consists of 19 residues. In DNA form, the CDR3 reads TGTGCCAGCAGGGACAGGGGAACCCACGGACTAGCGTGGTCCTACGAGCAGTACTTC. Amino acids: CASRDRGTHGLAWSYEQYF.

This chain joins TRBV2 and TRBJ1-4; 8 nucleotides line up with TRBD1. Losses at the gene ends were 6 bases for V and 8 bases for J; bases not matched to a gene: 8. CDR3 size: 14 residues. From germline, CDR1 is SNHLY and CDR2 FYNNEI. The CDR3 DNA is TGTGCCAGCAGCCGACAGGGGAGGGACGAAAAACTGTTTTTT. It specifies CASSRQGRDEKLFF.

V usage is TRBV4-2 and J usage is TRBJ1-3; 7 nucleotides agree with TRBD1. This CDR3 contains 15 residues. J lost 0 bases, V lost 1 base, and 0 bases had no gene match. Per germline, CDR1 LGHNA and CDR2 YNFKEQ. This CDR3 reads CASSQGQGSGNTIYF. The CDR3 DNA is TGTGCCAGCAGCCAAGGACAGGGCTCTGGAAACACCATATATTTT.

The chain uses TRBV30 and TRBJ2-4; 15 bases match TRBD2. The trim removed 3 bases at V and 4 bases at J, leaving 7 bases unmatched. Germline V gives CDR1 GTSNPN, CDR2 SVGIG (reference sequence). The CDR3 runs 17 residues. The chain's CDR3 is CAWRRGGLAGGKNIQYF. The CDR3 coding sequence is TGTGCCTGGAGGAGGGGGGGACTAGCGGGAGGAAAAAACATTCAGTACTTC.

The J gene is TRBJ2-1, the V gene TRBV11-2, with D possibly TRBD2 on 6 matching bases. This CDR3 region has 17 residues. Germline V gene sequence: CDR1 SGHAT, CDR2 FQNNGV. Trimming cost V 5 bases and J 4 bases, with 21 bases left between them. DNA for the CDR3: TGTGCCAGCAGCCTACGCGAAACGTACCGGGGGTACAATGAGCAGTTCTTC. This encodes CASSLRETYRGYNEQFF.

This rearrangement joins TRBV18 to TRBJ1-4, with 9 bases fitting TRBD1. Trimming cost V 6 bases and J 7 bases; bases outside gene matches: 9. Germline V gene lookup returns CDR1 KGHSH and CDR2 LQKENI. This CDR3 has 15 amino acids. CDR3 residues: CASSRDRVETEKLFF. CDR3 sequence (DNA): TGTGCCAGCTCCCGGGACAGGGTCGAGACTGAAAAACTGTTTTTT.

The chain recombines TRBV4-1 with TRBJ2-5, with 8 bases that match TRBD2. The CDR3 length is 15 residues. Germline lookup yields CDR1 MGHRA and CDR2 YSYEKL. The V gene end was trimmed by 1 base and the J gene end by 9 bases; junction bases not matched to a gene: 10. For the CDR3, the DNA is TGCGCCAGCAGCCAAGTACTAGCGGACCGGGGGGCCCAGTACTTC. It yields the protein CASSQVLADRGAQYF.

The chain joins TRBV7-8 to TRBJ2-3, with a possible D match to TRBD1 (5 bases). This CDR3 spans 19 amino acids. CDR1 and CDR2 from the germline V gene are SGHVS and FQNEAQ. The V end was cut by 3 bases, the J end by 0 bases, with 22 bases between. The CDR3 DNA follows: TGTGCCAGCAGCTTCACTAACTTCGGATCGGCAGGGAGCACAGATACGCAGTATTTT. Protein product: CASSFTNFGSAGSTDTQYF.

This rearrangement joins TRBV2 to TRBJ2-2; the D gene is possibly TRBD1 (6 bases). The CDR3 spans 17 residues. Germline V lookup: CDR1 SNHLY, CDR2 FYNNEI. V was trimmed by 1 base and J by 6 bases, leaving 18 bases between them. The CDR3 region is CASSEGGNRASAGELFF. The CDR3 coding sequence is TGTGCCAGCAGTGAAGGTGGGAACAGGGCGTCGGCCGGGGAGCTGTTTTTT.

This clone was counted a single time. The V and J genes are TRBV2 and TRBJ2-7; D ambiguous. Germline V gene data show CDR1 as SNHLY and CDR2 as FYNNEI. The CDR3 length is 14 residues. Trimming left V 8 bases short and J 2 bases short, with 16 bases between. In nucleotides, the CDR3 is TGTGCCAGCTCAGACGGTACACTAACCTACGAGCAGTACTTC. It yields the protein CASSDGTLTYEQYF.

The chain links TRBV28 to TRBJ1-2; 7 positions agree with TRBD1. V trimming: 8 bases; J trimming: 4 bases; junction bases outside the gene matches: 16. The CDR3 spans 16 residues. Germline V gene sequence: CDR1 MDHEN, CDR2 SYDVKM. This chain's CDR3 is CASSAHTLAGGYGYTF. The CDR3 nucleotides are TGTGCCAGCTCTGCACACACGCTCGCAGGGGGCTATGGCTACACCTTC.

The genes are TRBV28 and TRBJ1-2; D remains unclear. The CDR3 spans 12 residues. V was cut by 5 bases and J by 4 bases, with 8 bases left in between. Per germline, CDR1 MDHEN and CDR2 SYDVKM. The CDR3 DNA sequence: TGTGCCAGCAGTGGAACAGTCTATGGCTACACCTTC. Protein sequence: CASSGTVYGYTF.

This chain connects TRBV13 to TRBJ2-2; perhaps TRBD2 as D (5 bases). The germline gives CDR1 PRHDT, CDR2 FYEKMQ (reference sequence). V lost 5 bases, J lost 3 bases, and 10 bases lay in between. The CDR3 totals 14 residues. The CDR3 reads CASSLRLYTGELFF. CDR3 nucleotides: TGTGCCAGCAGCCTTAGACTATACACCGGGGAGCTGTTTTTT.

This chain joins TRBV5-1 and TRBJ1-1; 10 nucleotides agree with TRBD1. The CDR3 is 14 amino acids. Germline V gene sequence: CDR1 SGHRS, CDR2 YFSETQ. Trimming at V came to 3 bases and at J to 1 base, leaving 0 bases not matched to a gene. CDR3 in amino acids: CASSWTGGNTEAFF. DNA for the CDR3: TGCGCCAGCAGCTGGACAGGGGGGAACACTGAAGCTTTCTTT.

The J gene is TRBJ2-7, the V gene TRBV4-2, with D perhaps TRBD1 (6 bases). V was trimmed by 3 bases and J by 0 bases, leaving 15 bases between them. CDR3 length: 16 amino acids. Germline V gene lookup returns CDR1 LGHNA and CDR2 YNFKEQ. Here the CDR3 DNA reads TGTGCCAGCAGCCAGCTAGGGACATCCCGCTCCTACGAGCAGTACTTC. Translating gives CASSQLGTSRSYEQYF.

The chain joins TRBV30 to TRBJ2-3; possible D gene TRBD2, 6 bases. Germline V lookup: CDR1 GTSNPN, CDR2 SVGIG (reference sequence). V lost 4 bases, J lost 4 bases, and 9 bases lay in between. This CDR3 comprises 12 residues. Here the CDR3 reads CAWKGGADTQYF. The DNA for the CDR3 is TGTGCCTGGAAAGGAGGGGCAGATACGCAGTATTTT.

The CDR3: CATMGAGQPQHF. The CDR3 bases are TGTGCCACCATGGGTGCGGGTCAGCCCCAGCATTTT. The chain is built from TRBV19 and TRBJ1-5, with unresolved D. The CDR3 loop spans 12 amino acids. V was pared by 10 bases and J by 6 bases, with 13 bases between. The germline CDR1 and CDR2 sequences are LNHDA and SQIVND (reference sequence).

The chain links TRBV29-1 to TRBJ1-2; D is unclear. The V end was cut by 8 bases, the J end by 0 bases, with 10 bases between. CDR1 is SQVTM, CDR2 ANQGSEA, per germline. This CDR3 contains 12 residues. The CDR3 reads CSLLRANYGYTF. The CDR3 DNA is TGCAGCCTTCTTAGAGCTAACTATGGCTACACCTTC.

The chain employs TRBV18 and TRBJ2-5; D remains unclear. Looked up from germline, CDR1 is KGHSH and CDR2 is LQKENI. The CDR3 has 16 residues. Trimming shortened V by 0 bases and J by 1 base, and 12 bases separated the two germline ends. The CDR3: CASSPPSRGFQETQYF. The DNA of the CDR3 is TGTGCCAGCTCACCACCGAGTAGAGGATTCCAAGAGACCCAGTACTTC.